A selection of T cell receptor beta chains follows, all from one sample in a study of shared clonotypes between healthy human individuals. Produced via immunoSEQ multiplex PCR; TCRdb's table is partial and in-frame only. The data show some 2,500,000 clones, 92% seen once. Sequencing was performed on naive CD4+ T cells from PBMCs. These receptor sequences come from a man between 18 and 35 years old in good health. Some clones in this sample may be carry-over from other donors' samples. Each CDR3 is given with its conserved first and last residue. A D gene is named only where the DNA matches it firmly. Size values are once, few and many counts, or a class for expanded clones, and some rows have none.

few	TRBD1	14	TRBV2	TRBJ1-1	CASSGTGRNTEAFF	TGTGCCAGCAGTGGGACAGGGCGGAACACTGAAGCTTTCTTT
.	.	11	TRBV7-6	TRBJ2-1	CASSPSHEQFF	TGTGCCAGCAGCCCCTCCCATGAGCAGTTCTTC
.	TRBD1	16	TRBV10-3	TRBJ2-1	CAISDTGTGRYNEQFF	TGTGCCATCAGCGATACCGGGACAGGGAGATACAATGAGCAGTTCTTC
.	.	16	TRBV6-1	TRBJ2-3	CASSAWDAFSTDTQYF	TGTGCCAGCAGTGCGTGGGACGCCTTTAGCACAGATACGCAGTATTTT
once	.	14	TRBV2	TRBJ2-3	CASSGGGLTDTQYF	TGTGCCAGCAGTGGAGGGGGACTGACAGATACGCAGTATTTT
few	.	15	TRBV27	TRBJ2-7	CASSFQSGRTYEQYF	TGTGCCAGCAGTTTCCAGTCAGGTCGGACCTACGAGCAGTACTTC
.	TRBD2	13	TRBV5-1	TRBJ2-5	CASSYDPSGTQYF	TGCGCCAGCAGCTACGATCCTAGCGGGACCCAGTACTTC
.	.	14	TRBV4-3	TRBJ2-4	CASSQDVGQNIQYF	TGCGCCAGCAGCCAAGACGTAGGGCAAAACATTCAGTACTTC
.	.	13	TRBV7-3	TRBJ2-1	CASSLRRGPNQFF	TGTGCCAGCAGCCTTAGGAGAGGGCCTAACCAGTTCTTC
.	.	16	TRBV7-9	TRBJ2-1	CASSLRGTFTHNEQFF	TGTGCCAGCAGCTTACGTGGGACCTTCACCCACAATGAGCAGTTCTTC
once	.	13	TRBV6-1	TRBJ1-1	CAGISQSGTEAFF	TGTGCCGGCATTTCGCAGTCGGGCACTGAAGCTTTCTTT
once	TRBD2	16	TRBV5-1	TRBJ2-5	CASSQGLAGGMETQYF	TGCGCCAGCAGCCAGGGACTAGCGGGAGGAATGGAGACCCAGTACTTC
.	.	14	TRBV5-1	TRBJ2-5	CASSSLPNQETQYF	TGCGCCAGCAGCTCCCTCCCCAACCAAGAGACCCAGTACTTC
.	.	14	TRBV5-1	TRBJ2-5	CASSLGVIQETQYF	TGCGCCAGCAGCTTGGGCGTTATCCAAGAGACCCAGTACTTC
.	.	16	TRBV27	TRBJ1-2	CASSWGTRGNRVGYTF	TGTGCCAGCAGTTGGGGTACCCGGGGAAATCGGGTTGGCTACACCTTC